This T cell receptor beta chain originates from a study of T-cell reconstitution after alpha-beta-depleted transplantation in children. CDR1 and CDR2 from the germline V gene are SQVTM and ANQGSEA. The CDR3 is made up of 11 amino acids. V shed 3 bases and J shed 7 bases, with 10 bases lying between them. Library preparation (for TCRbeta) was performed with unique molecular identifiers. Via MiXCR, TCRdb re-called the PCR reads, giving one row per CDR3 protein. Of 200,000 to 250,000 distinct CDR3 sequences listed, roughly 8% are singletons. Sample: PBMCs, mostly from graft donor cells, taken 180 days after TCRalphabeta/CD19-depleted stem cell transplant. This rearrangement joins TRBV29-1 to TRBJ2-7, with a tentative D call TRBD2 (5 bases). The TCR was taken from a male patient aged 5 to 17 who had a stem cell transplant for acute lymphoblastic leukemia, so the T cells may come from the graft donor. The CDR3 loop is CSVDNGGEQYF. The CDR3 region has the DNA TGCAGCGTTGATAACGGCGGGGAGCAGTACTTC.